This TCR beta chain was retrieved from a study of vaccination effects on CD4 cells after COVID-19. Per germline, CDR1 LGHNA and CDR2 YNFKEQ. V was trimmed by 3 bases and J by 5 bases, leaving 13 bases between them. CDR3 length equals 14 residues. Within the ViraFEST assay, antigen-specific CD4+ T cells underwent expansion with viral peptide pools prior to sequencing. The culture ran for around 10 days before CD4+ T cells were isolated. PCR-confirmed SARS-CoV-2 infection occurred in the person between March and December 2020. Here immunoSEQ multiplex PCR was the method, and the copy in TCRdb shows in-frame clones only, minus some. Of about 26,000 clones listed, about four fifths are singletons. As regards this clone: Its antigen is as yet unknown.

The chain uses TRBV4-2 and TRBJ2-5, with D hard to call. This specimen was CD4+ T cells from PBMCs cultured with HCoV-NL63 spike peptides, taken before COVID-19 vaccination. This receptor was obtained from a human donor who had a prior SARS-CoV-2 infection. The CDR3 DNA is TGTGCCAGCAGCCAGGAACCCTACGGGGAGACCCAGTACTTC. This encodes CASSQEPYGETQYF.